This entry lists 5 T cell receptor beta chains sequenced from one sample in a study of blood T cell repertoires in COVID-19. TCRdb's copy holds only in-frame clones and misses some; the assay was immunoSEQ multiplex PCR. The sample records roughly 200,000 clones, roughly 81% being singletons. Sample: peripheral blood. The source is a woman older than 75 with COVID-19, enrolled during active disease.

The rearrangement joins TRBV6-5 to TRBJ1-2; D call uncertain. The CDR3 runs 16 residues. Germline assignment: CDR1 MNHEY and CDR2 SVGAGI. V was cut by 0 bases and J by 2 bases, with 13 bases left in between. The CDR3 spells CASSYSGLEGNYGYTF. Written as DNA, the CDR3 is TGTGCCAGCAGTTACTCGGGGTTAGAGGGAAACTATGGCTACACCTTC.

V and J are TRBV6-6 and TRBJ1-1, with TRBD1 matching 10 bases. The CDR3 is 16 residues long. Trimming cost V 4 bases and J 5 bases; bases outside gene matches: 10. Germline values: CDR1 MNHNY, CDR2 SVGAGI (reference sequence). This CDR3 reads CASSSPGQGGGTEAFF. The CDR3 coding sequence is TGTGCCAGCAGTTCCCCCGGACAGGGGGGGGGAACTGAAGCTTTCTTT.

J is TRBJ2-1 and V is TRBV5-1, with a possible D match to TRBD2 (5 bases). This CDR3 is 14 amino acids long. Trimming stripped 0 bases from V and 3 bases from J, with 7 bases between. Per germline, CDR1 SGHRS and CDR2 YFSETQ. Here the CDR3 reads CASSLGDYYNEQFF. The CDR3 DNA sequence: TGCGCCAGCAGCTTGGGAGACTACTACAATGAGCAGTTCTTC.

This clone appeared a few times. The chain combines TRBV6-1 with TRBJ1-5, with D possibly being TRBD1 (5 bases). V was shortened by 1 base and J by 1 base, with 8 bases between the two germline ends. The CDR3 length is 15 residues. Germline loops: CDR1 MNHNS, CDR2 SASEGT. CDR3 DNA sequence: TGTGCCAGCAGTGAAGGCAGGGCGAGCAATCAGCCCCAGCATTTT. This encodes CASSEGRASNQPQHF.

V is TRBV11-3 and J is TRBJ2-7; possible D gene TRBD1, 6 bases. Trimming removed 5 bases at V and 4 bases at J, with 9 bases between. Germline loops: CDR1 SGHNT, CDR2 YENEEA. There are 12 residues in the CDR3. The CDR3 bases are TGTGCCAGCAGCGCCCAGGGGTACGAGCAGTACTTC. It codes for CASSAQGYEQYF.